One sample yielded the 22 T cell receptor beta chains listed below, sequenced in a study of T cells after yellow fever vaccination. TCRdb re-called the 5' RACE reads through MiXCR, storing one row per CDR3 protein. The sample has some 670,000 distinct CDR3 sequences, roughly 12% seen once. The source was PBMCs, collected on the day of the yellow fever booster vaccination. The receptor set was obtained from a man younger than 40 who received the YFV17D yellow fever vaccine.

Ten or more counts support this clonotype. The genes are TRBV20-1 and TRBJ2-1, with TRBD2 identical over 7 bases. V was clipped by 5 bases and J by 0 bases; unmatched bases: 13. The CDR3 has 17 residues. Germline CDR1 reads DFQATT; CDR2 reads SNEGSKA (reference sequence). Written as DNA, the CDR3 is TGCAGTGCTTCGAAATCCGGGAGGTCCCTCTCCTACAATGAGCAGTTCTTC. Translation gives CSASKSGRSLSYNEQFF.

This chain joins TRBV10-3 and TRBJ2-3; 7 bases match TRBD2. Germline-derived CDR1 and CDR2 are ENHRY and SYGVKD. J gave up 4 bases and V 10 bases, and 11 bases lay outside the gene matches. The CDR3 covers 14 residues. The DNA for the CDR3 is TGTGCCACGGAGGCGGGAGATCCCCCAGATACGCAGTATTTT. This encodes CATEAGDPPDTQYF.

This rearrangement joins TRBV20-1 to TRBJ2-7; a possible D gene is TRBD2 (6 bases). This CDR3 comprises 14 residues. Trimming removed 5 bases at V and 9 bases at J, with 23 bases between. Germline lookup yields CDR1 DFQATT and CDR2 SNEGSKA (reference sequence). The chain's CDR3 is CSALRDSGLIGQYF. Here the CDR3 DNA reads TGCAGTGCTCTTCGGGACTCGGGGTTGATCGGGCAGTACTTC.

At least ten counts were recorded for this clonotype. The rearrangement uses TRBV12-3 or TRBV12-4 and TRBJ2-6, with 7 bases matching TRBD2. This CDR3 comprises 17 residues. V gave up 11 bases and J gave up 1 base; unmatched junction bases: 14. CDR3 sequence reads: CAGGGFGGKSGANVLTF. The CDR3 DNA reads TGTGCCGGGGGGGGTTTTGGAGGGAAATCTGGGGCCAACGTCCTGACTTTC.

This clonotype occurred a few times. The V and J genes are TRBV28 and TRBJ1-1; weak D call: TRBD1 (5 bases). V lost 6 bases and J 0 bases, leaving 17 bases between the germline ends. The CDR3 sequence is 16 residues long. Germline CDR1 reads MDHEN; CDR2 reads SYDVKM. The CDR3 region is CASRTSRGQMNTEAFF. The DNA of the CDR3 is TGTGCCAGCAGGACCAGTAGGGGCCAAATGAACACTGAAGCTTTCTTT.

This clonotype was detected many times. The chain carries TRBV6-2 or TRBV6-3 and TRBJ2-1, with no clear D. Germline loops: CDR1 MNHEY, CDR2 SVGEGT. V gave up 7 bases and J gave up 4 bases, with 11 bases separating them. The CDR3 has 13 residues. The CDR3 DNA is TGTGCCAGCACCCCGGGCGGATACAATGAGCAGTTCTTC. This gives the protein CASTPGGYNEQFF.

This clonotype has only a few counts. The chain uses TRBV25-1 and TRBJ1-5; D is perhaps TRBD1 (5 bases). The CDR3 covers 16 residues. Germline V gene data show CDR1 as MGHDK and CDR2 as SYGVNS. Trimming removed 2 bases at V and 7 bases at J, with 18 bases between. DNA of the CDR3: TGTGCCAGCAGTGAACGCCCCGATCAGGGTGGACAGCCCCAGCATTTT. It specifies CASSERPDQGGQPQHF.

This chain connects TRBV6-5 to TRBJ2-7; 7 positions match TRBD1. With 2 bases clipped from V and 1 base from J, the junction kept 11 bases outside the gene matches. The length of the CDR3 is 17 residues. CDR1 and CDR2 from the germline V gene are MNHEY and SVGAGI. The CDR3 reads CASSYILQGQPSYEQYF. CDR3 DNA: TGTGCCAGCAGTTACATCCTCCAGGGACAGCCATCCTACGAGCAGTACTTC.

The genes are TRBV10-3 and TRBJ2-7; D is possibly TRBD2 (7 bases). CDR3 length: 14 residues. V lost 6 bases, J lost 4 bases, and 16 bases lay in between. Per germline, CDR1 ENHRY and CDR2 SYGVKD. CDR3 nucleotides: TGTGCCATCAGGCGGGGAGCGGGACAATACGAGCAGTACTTC. Amino acids: CAIRRGAGQYEQYF.

V and J are TRBV27 and TRBJ2-2; no clear D gene. Germline V lookup: CDR1 MNHEY, CDR2 SMNVEV (reference sequence). Between the trimmed V and J ends, which lost 5 bases and 5 bases, there was a span of 9 bases. The CDR3 totals 13 residues. The CDR3 DNA is TGTGCCAGCAGTCCCCACCTAACCGGGGAGCTGTTTTTT. It is translated as CASSPHLTGELFF.

V and J are TRBV12-3 or TRBV12-4 and TRBJ1-5; 8 bases fit TRBD1. The CDR3 has 13 residues. V dropped 5 bases and J dropped 8; count of bases not matched to a gene: 5. The CDR3 spells CASSRTGPKPQHF. The CDR3 DNA sequence: TGTGCCAGCAGTCGGACAGGGCCAAAGCCCCAGCATTTT.

The chain has TRBV6-2 or TRBV6-3 and TRBJ2-5, with TRBD2 identical over 13 bases. The CDR3 consists of 15 residues. Germline V CDR1 and CDR2: MNHEY, SVGEGT. Germline trimming cut 6 bases from V and 5 bases from J; bases unmatched to any gene: 6. CDR3 bases: TGTGCCAGCAGAGGACTAGCGGGAGTCGGGGAGACCCAGTACTTC. Translated, it gives CASRGLAGVGETQYF.

The chain is built from TRBV7-2 and TRBJ2-3; D is perhaps TRBD1 or TRBD2 (5 bases each). The V gene lost 6 bases and the J gene lost 5 bases, with 12 bases spanning the gap. The germline gives CDR1 SGHTA, CDR2 FQGNSA. The CDR3 runs 13 residues. CDR3 protein: CASSPGTEDTQYF. DNA of the CDR3: TGTGCCAGCAGTCCCGGGACCGAAGATACGCAGTATTTT.

The J gene is TRBJ2-3, the V gene TRBV28, with D tentatively TRBD1 (6 bases). The CDR3 is made up of 19 amino acids. Per germline, CDR1 MDHEN and CDR2 SYDVKM. V was trimmed by 3 bases and J by 0 bases, leaving 22 bases between them. The CDR3 spells CASSFSRDTVPPSTDTQYF. As DNA, the CDR3 is TGTGCCAGCAGTTTCAGTCGGGACACAGTTCCTCCTAGCACAGATACGCAGTATTTT. Together with reference TRBV28 and TRBJ2-3, the CDR3 gives the full variable domain: DVKVTQSSRYLVKRTGEKVFLECVQDMDHENMFWYRQDPGLGLRLIYFSYDVKMKEKGDIPEGYSVSREKKERFSLILESASTNQTSMYLCASSFSRDTVPPSTDTQYFGPGTRLTVL.

This clonotype has more than one count but fewer than ten. The genes are TRBV7-6 and TRBJ2-7; either TRBD1 or TRBD2 may fit D (5 bases each). Germline lookup yields CDR1 SGHVS and CDR2 FNYEAQ. The CDR3 totals 15 residues. The V and J ends lost 1 base and 4 bases respectively, with 14 bases between them. CDR3 DNA: TGTGCCAGCAGCTTAGGGGGGAACGCTTTGTACGAGCAGTACTTC. Its translation is CASSLGGNALYEQYF. The whole variable domain, remainder taken from reference TRBV7-6 and TRBJ2-7, is GAGVSQSPRYKVTKRGQDVALRCDPISGHVSLYWYRQALGQGPEFLTYFNYEAQQDKSGLPNDRFSAERPEGSISTLTIQRTEQRDSAMYRCASSLGGNALYEQYFGPGTRLTVT.

This clonotype has ten or more counts. The CDR3 region has the DNA TGTGCCAGCAGTATAACTAGCACAGATACGCAGTATTTT. It specifies CASSITSTDTQYF. The rearrangement uses TRBV7-2 and TRBJ2-3, with no clear D. The V gene lost 6 bases and the J gene lost 0 bases, with 7 bases spanning the gap. Germline CDR1 and CDR2: SGHTA and FQGNSA. This CDR3 is built from 13 residues.

This clonotype came up a few times. CDR3 DNA sequence: TGTGCCAGCAGCGGTGACAGGCCGAGCTCCTACGAGCAGTACTTC. This sequence encodes CASSGDRPSSYEQYF. The chain recombines TRBV7-2 with TRBJ2-7; possibly TRBD1 for D (6 bases). Germline V gene sequence: CDR1 SGHTA, CDR2 FQGNSA. Trimming removed 5 bases from V and 0 bases from J, with 14 bases in between. CDR3 length: 15 residues.

This clonotype was seen a handful of times. This rearrangement joins TRBV6-1 to TRBJ2-6; D is unclear. Trimming cost V 5 bases and J 0 bases, with 8 bases left between them. Germline V gene lookup returns CDR1 MNHNS and CDR2 SASEGT. This CDR3 has 15 residues. The CDR3 DNA reads as TGTGCCAGCAGTAATGTCCGCTCTGGGGCCAACGTCCTGACTTTC. It translates to CASSNVRSGANVLTF.

The CDR3 sequence is CASSLSSQVNTEAFF. DNA for the CDR3: TGTGCCAGCAGCCTTTCCTCCCAGGTGAACACTGAAGCTTTCTTT. V gene TRBV12-3 or TRBV12-4 combines with J gene TRBJ1-1; D not resolved. CDR3 length equals 15 residues. Trimming took off 6 bases at V and 0 bases at J, with 14 bases between the two ends.

The chain has TRBV20-1 and TRBJ2-2; 12 nucleotides match TRBD2. The junction had 8 bases not matched to a gene; V was cut back by 4 bases and J by 5 bases. The CDR3 is 16 amino acids. The V gene's germline CDR1 is DFQATT and CDR2 SNEGSKA (reference sequence). CDR3 sequence: CSATPTSGRVTGELFF. The DNA of the CDR3 is TGCAGTGCTACCCCGACTAGCGGGAGAGTGACCGGGGAGCTGTTTTTT.

In its sample, this clonotype was seen a few times. The genes are TRBV7-9 and TRBJ2-7; TRBD1 aligns across 9 bases. Germline values: CDR1 SEHNR, CDR2 FQNEAQ (reference sequence). This CDR3 region has 12 residues. Trimming took 5 bases from V and 12 from J; bases not matched to a gene: 8. CDR3 residues: CASSRFGTGLYF. In DNA, the CDR3 is TGTGCCAGCAGCCGTTTTGGGACAGGGTTGTACTTC.

V and J are TRBV18 and TRBJ2-4; TRBD1 aligns across 8 bases. Unmatched junction bases numbered 11, after V lost 3 bases and J lost 10 bases. Germline V gene lookup returns CDR1 KGHSH and CDR2 LQKENI. The CDR3 runs to 15 residues. The CDR3 sequence is CASSPRTGLAKIQYF. The CDR3 bases are TGTGCCAGCTCACCGCGGACAGGGTTGGCAAAAATTCAGTACTTC. Looking up the rest from reference TRBV18 and TRBJ2-4 gives the full variable domain: NAGVMQNPRHLVRRRGQEARLRCSPMKGHSHVYWYRQLPEEGLKFMVYLQKENIIDESGMPKERFSAEFPKEGPSILRIQQVVRGDSAAYFCASSPRTGLAKIQYFGAGTRLSVL.